Below are 26 T cell receptor beta chains sequenced from a single sample in a study of T cells in Graves' hyperthyroidism and ophthalmopathy (dated by TCRdb to the late 2010s). Preparation of the library involved multiplex PCR. The data were produced on an Illumina HiSeq 2000. Amplification of TCR beta CDR3 regions was carried out from RNA transcripts. The TCR CDR3 was subjected to a first round of RT-PCR using the HTBI primer set and the Qiagen OneStep RT-PCR kit. The public sequencing data were trimmed at Q25 with fastp and processed into clonotypes with MiXCR by TCRdb, which kept only in-frame beta chains. Records with the same CDR3 protein are collapsed into one entry carrying the most frequent genes and DNA. For this sample the table gives 350,000 to 400,000 distinct CDR3 sequences, of which under 15% were detected only once. Clones ranked in the top ten supply 32% of the sample. The source material was blood. The receptors here all came from a woman in her 30s with Graves' hyperthyroidism.

This clonotype has at least ten counts. The chain employs TRBV10-3 and TRBJ2-1, with 10 positions matching TRBD2. Trimming removed 4 bases from V and 8 bases from J; junction bases left unmatched: 8. Germline-derived CDR1 and CDR2 are ENHRY and SYGVKD. The CDR3 is 15 residues long. CDR3 amino acids: CAISGSGRAGDEQFF. DNA for the CDR3: TGTGCCATCAGTGGAAGCGGGAGGGCCGGGGATGAGCAGTTCTTC.

The table lists this clonotype with many counts. The chain recombines TRBV18 with TRBJ1-1; the match to TRBD1 covers 11 bases. The junction had 2 bases not matched to a gene; V was cut back by 6 bases and J by 5 bases. CDR1 and CDR2 (germline): KGHSH, LQKENI. The CDR3 runs 13 residues. CDR3 region: CASSGQGATEAFF. CDR3 in DNA: TGTGCCAGCTCCGGACAGGGGGCGACTGAAGCTTTCTTT.

V and J are TRBV3-1 and TRBJ2-3; D gene ambiguous. Trimming took off 3 bases at V and 4 bases at J, with 11 bases between the two ends. This CDR3 is built from 14 residues. From germline, CDR1 is LGHDT and CDR2 YNNKEL (reference sequence). CDR3 protein: CASSQGISADTQYF. For the CDR3, the DNA is TGTGCCAGCAGCCAGGGGATAAGCGCAGATACGCAGTATTTT.

This clonotype has a handful of counts. This chain connects TRBV6-1 to TRBJ1-2; D not certain. CDR3 length equals 13 residues. The V end lost 2 bases, the J end lost 5 bases, and 9 bases lay between the germline ends. CDR1 and CDR2 (germline): MNHNS, SASEGT. In DNA form, the CDR3 reads TGTGCCAGCAGTGAATTTTGGGGTTATGGCTACACCTTC. It codes for CASSEFWGYGYTF.

V is TRBV9 and J is TRBJ2-7; 10 nucleotides line up with TRBD2. Germline loops: CDR1 SGDLS, CDR2 YYNGEE. The CDR3 is made up of 15 amino acids. The V gene end was trimmed by 5 bases and the J gene end by 5 bases; junction bases not matched to a gene: 10. CDR3 sequence (DNA): TGTGCCAGCAGAGTACCTGGACTAGCGGCAAACGAGCAGTACTTC. Its translation: CASRVPGLAANEQYF.

This clonotype has a handful of counts. CDR3 DNA: TGTGCCGTCGGGGACAGGGGCTCGGGGAACTATGGCTACACCTTC. It encodes CAVGDRGSGNYGYTF. The chain couples TRBV10-3 to TRBJ1-2, with 10 bases identical to TRBD1. Germline V gene lookup returns CDR1 ENHRY and CDR2 SYGVKD. V was clipped by 11 bases and J by 2 bases; unmatched bases: 11. CDR3 length: 15 residues.

In the case of this clonotype: This clone may be a read error of a much larger clone one base away. The chain employs TRBV28 and TRBJ1-1; D perhaps matches TRBD1 (5 bases). This CDR3 region has 13 residues. CDR1 and CDR2 from the germline V gene are MDHEN and SYDVKM. V was pared by 9 bases and J by 4 bases, with 15 bases between. The CDR3 loop reads CASPEKGTTEAFF. CDR3 in DNA: TGTGCCAGTCCGGAGAAGGGGACCACTGAAGCTTTCTTT.

In this sample, this clonotype turned up many times. The chain employs TRBV11-2 and TRBJ2-7; possible D gene TRBD1, 6 bases. This CDR3 has 17 residues. Trimming cost V 6 bases and J 0 bases, with 21 bases left between them. CDR1 and CDR2 from the germline V gene are SGHAT and FQNNGV. The CDR3 loop reads CASRLSPSGRGSYEQYF. The CDR3 DNA is TGTGCCAGCAGGTTGTCCCCATCCGGCAGGGGCTCCTACGAGCAGTACTTC.

This sequence joins TRBV14 and TRBJ2-4; the match to TRBD1 covers 9 bases. V trimming: 4 bases; J trimming: 9 bases; junction bases outside the gene matches: 7. Per the germline V gene, CDR1 is SGHDN and CDR2 is FVKESK. The CDR3 has 14 amino acids. CDR3 loop: CASSRTGTGRIQYF. The DNA of the CDR3 is TGTGCCAGCAGCCGTACCGGGACAGGGCGCATTCAGTACTTC.

This clonotype came up many times. The V gene is TRBV5-1, the J gene TRBJ2-1; a possible D gene is TRBD1 (5 bases). The CDR3 sequence is 13 residues long. Germline V gene lookup returns CDR1 SGHRS and CDR2 YFSETQ. V was clipped by 6 bases and J by 5 bases, with 12 bases between them. The CDR3 reads CASTDRQNNEQFF. DNA for the CDR3: TGCGCCAGCACCGACAGACAGAACAATGAGCAGTTCTTC.

This clonotype was counted at least ten times. The gene calls are TRBV2 and TRBJ2-1, with D unclear. Germline-derived CDR1 and CDR2 are SNHLY and FYNNEI. The CDR3 covers 12 residues. Between the trimmed V and J ends, which lost 7 bases and 7 bases, there was a span of 11 bases. The CDR3 loop reads CASKELGNEQFF. The CDR3 DNA follows: TGTGCCAGCAAGGAGCTCGGGAATGAGCAGTTCTTC.

The chain recombines TRBV28 with TRBJ2-4; TRBD2 aligns across 11 bases. Germline V gene lookup returns CDR1 MDHEN and CDR2 SYDVKM. J gave up 5 bases and V 5 bases, and 14 bases lay outside the gene matches. This CDR3 comprises 18 residues. CDR3 residues: CASSPVLGSGRGENIQYF. The CDR3 DNA reads as TGTGCCAGCAGTCCCGTCTTGGGTAGCGGGAGGGGGGAAAACATTCAGTACTTC.

This clonotype was counted a few times. It is likely a read error, because the conserved phenylalanine at the end of the CDR3 is missing. The V gene is TRBV3-1, the J gene TRBJ2-1, with D perhaps matching TRBD2 (6 bases). The CDR3 has 15 amino acids. CDR1 is LGHDT and CDR2 is YNNKEL in the germline V gene (reference sequence). V lost 6 bases and J 4 bases, leaving 16 bases between the germline ends. This CDR3 is CASSYGVAEYNEQFL. The CDR3 coding sequence is TGTGCCAGCAGTTACGGAGTAGCGGAATACAATGAGCAGTTCCTC.

This clonotype was picked up a small number of times. V gene TRBV29-1 combines with J gene TRBJ2-3; D is possibly TRBD2 (6 bases). The CDR3 is made up of 10 amino acids. V dropped 6 bases and J dropped 11 bases, with 12 bases sitting between them. Germline V gene sequence: CDR1 SQVTM, CDR2 ANQGSEA. The CDR3 loop reads CSVGGNEQYF. The CDR3 DNA reads TGCAGCGTGGGAGGCAATGAGCAGTATTTT.

In this sample, this clonotype turned up many times. The V and J genes are TRBV12-3 or TRBV12-4 and TRBJ2-1; TRBD2 matches 14 bases. The CDR3 covers 15 residues. With V trimmed by 6 bases and J by 4 bases, 2 bases remained unmatched. CDR3 sequence (DNA): TGTGCCAGCAGAAGGACTAGCGGGGGGTACAATGAGCAGTTCTTC. Encoded protein: CASRRTSGGYNEQFF.

The sample holds a few counts of this clonotype. V gene TRBV28 combines with J gene TRBJ2-7, with D perhaps TRBD2 (7 bases). The CDR3 spans 12 residues. CDR1 is MDHEN, CDR2 SYDVKM, per germline. With 5 bases removed from V and 6 bases from J, the gap between germline ends came to 11 bases. The DNA for the CDR3 is TGTGCCAGCAGTACTAGGGGGGGCGAGCAGTACTTC. Encoded protein: CASSTRGGEQYF.

The sample holds many counts of this clonotype. The chain is built from TRBV27 and TRBJ2-1; 8 bases agree with TRBD2. With V trimmed by 4 bases and J by 4 bases, 12 bases remained unmatched. Germline CDR1 is MNHEY and CDR2 is SMNVEV (reference sequence). The CDR3 is made up of 17 amino acids. The DNA of the CDR3 is TGTGCCAGCAGTTATATAGCGGGACTAGGAACGTACAATGAGCAGTTCTTC. Protein sequence: CASSYIAGLGTYNEQFF.

On this clonotype itself: Being one base from a much bigger clone, this may be a read error. CDR3 DNA: TGTGCCAGCAGTTACTCGAGCCCCTCTATCAGCGCCAACACCTACGAGCAGTACTTC. Translating it yields CASSYSSPSISANTYEQYF. The chain is built from TRBV12-3 or TRBV12-4 and TRBJ2-7; D gene unclear. The CDR3 is made up of 19 amino acids. With 4 bases removed from V and 2 bases from J, the gap between germline ends came to 27 bases.

This clonotype has just a few counts. The rearrangement links TRBV5-1 to TRBJ1-2; perhaps TRBD1 as D (5 bases). CDR1 and CDR2 (germline): SGHRS, YFSETQ. This CDR3 comprises 15 residues. V lost 0 bases to trimming and J lost 4 bases, with 13 bases between them. This CDR3 reads CASSLENGGVYGYTF. The CDR3 DNA reads TGCGCCAGCAGCTTGGAAAATGGGGGAGTCTATGGCTACACCTTC.

The chain couples TRBV7-9 to TRBJ2-2; D is uncertain. This CDR3 comprises 15 residues. Germline CDR1 is SEHNR and CDR2 is FQNEAQ (reference sequence). With 5 bases removed from V and 5 bases from J, the gap between germline ends came to 15 bases. The CDR3 DNA sequence: TGTGCCAGCAGCACCCCGGGCACTGGGACCGGGGAGCTGTTTTTT. Translated, it gives CASSTPGTGTGELFF. Using reference TRBV7-9 and TRBJ2-2 for the parts outside the CDR3, the full variable domain is DTGVSQNPRHKITKRGQNVTFRCDPISEHNRLYWYRQTLGQGPEFLTYFQNEAQLEKSRLLSDRFSAERPKGSFSTLEIQRTEQGDSAMYLCASSTPGTGTGELFFGEGSRLTVL.

The chain couples TRBV11-2 to TRBJ2-6, with D perhaps TRBD2 (5 bases). The germline V gene encodes CDR1 SGHAT and CDR2 FQNNGV. CDR3 length: 18 amino acids. Between the trimmed V and J ends, which lost 3 bases and 1 base, there was a span of 16 bases. CDR3 bases: TGTGCCAGCAGCTTTAGGCCCCGCGGGCAGTCTGGGGCCAACGTCCTGACTTTC. It is translated as CASSFRPRGQSGANVLTF.

This clonotype was recorded many times. The genes are TRBV7-9 and TRBJ2-7, with TRBD2 identical over 10 bases. The CDR3 runs 17 residues. Germline V gives CDR1 SEHNR, CDR2 FQNEAQ (reference sequence). V lost 0 bases to trimming and J lost 6 bases; unmatched junction nucleotides: 11. CDR3: CASSLALGTSVVSEQYF. CDR3 nucleotide sequence: TGTGCCAGCAGCTTAGCCCTTGGGACTAGCGTGGTAAGCGAGCAGTACTTC.

The rearrangement links TRBV9 to TRBJ2-1, with 7 bases matching TRBD2. The CDR3 runs 15 residues. Per germline, CDR1 SGDLS and CDR2 YYNGEE. V lost 3 bases, J lost 5 bases, and 8 bases stayed unmatched. CDR3 sequence reads: CASSAGGSVDNEQFF. The CDR3 DNA reads TGTGCCAGCAGCGCCGGGGGGTCCGTTGACAATGAGCAGTTCTTC.

This clonotype was recorded at least ten times. The V and J genes are TRBV11-2 and TRBJ1-1; 8 bases agree with TRBD1. Per the germline V gene, CDR1 is SGHAT and CDR2 is FQNNGV. V was pared by 5 bases and J by 7 bases, with 9 bases of the junction left unmatched. The CDR3 loop spans 14 amino acids. The CDR3 bases are TGTGCCAGCAGCCAAGACAGGGGCTTAAGTGAAGCTTTCTTT. It is translated as CASSQDRGLSEAFF.

Regarding this clonotype: This sequence may be a read error, since a much larger clone differs from it by one base. The chain links TRBV2 to TRBJ1-5; D might be TRBD1 (5 bases). Looked up from germline, CDR1 is SNHLY and CDR2 is FYNNEI. This CDR3 has 13 amino acids. The CDR3 bases are TGTGCCAGCTGTGAAGGGGAAGGTCAGCCCCAGCATTTT. This codes for CASCEGEGQPQHF.

This clonotype was counted at least ten times. The chain links TRBV7-8 to TRBJ2-7, with 8 bases identical to TRBD2. Germline trimming cut 3 bases from V and 6 bases from J; bases unmatched to any gene: 16. Germline assignment: CDR1 SGHVS and CDR2 FQNEAQ. The CDR3 contains 17 residues. This chain's CDR3 is CASSFHRSGMFSPEQYF. Here the CDR3 DNA reads TGTGCCAGCAGCTTTCATCGTAGCGGGATGTTTTCTCCCGAGCAGTACTTC.